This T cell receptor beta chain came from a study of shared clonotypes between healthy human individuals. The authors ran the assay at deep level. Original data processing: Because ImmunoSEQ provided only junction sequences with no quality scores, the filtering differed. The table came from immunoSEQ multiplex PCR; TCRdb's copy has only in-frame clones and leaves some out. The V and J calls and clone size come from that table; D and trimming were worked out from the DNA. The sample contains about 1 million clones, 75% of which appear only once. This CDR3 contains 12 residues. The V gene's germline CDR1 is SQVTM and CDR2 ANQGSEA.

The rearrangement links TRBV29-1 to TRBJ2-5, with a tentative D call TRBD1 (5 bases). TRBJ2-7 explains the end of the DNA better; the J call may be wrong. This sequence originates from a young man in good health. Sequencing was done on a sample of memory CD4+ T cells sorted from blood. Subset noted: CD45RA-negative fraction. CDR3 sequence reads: CSVADSSYEQYF. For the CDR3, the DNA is TGCAGCGTTGCTGACAGCAGCTACGAGCAGTACTTC.